This T cell receptor beta chain was sequenced for a study of T cell responses to AZD1222 COVID-19 vaccine. Profiling relied on immunoSEQ multiplex PCR, and the TCRdb table lists in-frame clones only, not all of them. This table has over 25,000 clones, around 92% appearing once. Germline-derived CDR1 and CDR2 are MNHEY and SVGAGI. The V gene lost 7 bases and the J gene lost 5 bases, with 11 bases spanning the gap. The CDR3 is 12 amino acids. The chain recombines TRBV6-5 with TRBJ2-5; no firm D call. The sequence came from an adult who received the AZD1222 COVID-19 vaccine. The specimen comprised peripheral blood, sampled 28 days after the second AZD1222 dose. In nucleotides, the CDR3 is TGTGCCAGCATTGGATCGGGCGAGACCCAGTACTTC. This codes for CASIGSGETQYF.